The next 31 T cell receptor beta chains were all read from a single sample in a study of molecular identifiers for immune sequencing clone quantification. TCRdb ran MiXCR on the PCR reads and lists one entry per CDR3 protein. The profile shows 300,000 to 400,000 distinct CDR3 sequences, roughly 24% of them singletons. Sequencing used naive CD8+ T cells from blood, with Jurkat cell RNA spiked in. Noted subset: FACS-sorted CD8+CD4-CCR7+CD45RA+ naive T cells. Receptor source: a human donor in good health. Some libraries in this study had Jurkat cell RNA spiked in.

Notes on this clonotype: Just one base apart from a much larger clone, this may be a read error. The DNA of the CDR3 is TGCAACGTTGAAGACGGGGGGGCAAATTACAATGAGCAGTTCTTC. Encoded protein: CNVEDGGANYNEQFF. The rearrangement joins TRBV29-1 to TRBJ2-1; TRBD2 aligns across 8 bases. This CDR3 has 15 residues. Germline CDR1 is SQVTM and CDR2 is ANQGSEA.

This clonotype appeared a few times. The genes are TRBV7-6 and TRBJ2-7, with 8 nucleotides matching TRBD1. The CDR3 runs 15 residues. J gave up 2 bases and V 3 bases, and 6 bases lay outside the gene matches. Per the germline V gene, CDR1 is SGHVS and CDR2 is FNYEAQ. CDR3 coding DNA: TGTGCCAGCAGCTTGGGACAGGCCCCAGCCTACGAGCAGTACTTC. Translated: CASSLGQAPAYEQYF.

This clonotype was observed many times. CDR3 sequence (DNA): TGTGCCAGCAGTGAAAGGGGGGGAGAAAAACTGTTTTTT. This encodes CASSERGGEKLFF. The V and J genes are TRBV2 and TRBJ1-4; D possibly corresponds to TRBD1 (6 bases). V lost 2 bases and J lost 8, with 9 bases in between. CDR3 length: 13 amino acids. Per the germline V gene, CDR1 is SNHLY and CDR2 is FYNNEI.

The rearrangement joins TRBV6-5 to TRBJ2-3, with TRBD1 identical over 8 bases. V lost 5 bases, J lost 2 bases, and 9 bases stayed unmatched. CDR1 is MNHEY, CDR2 SVGAGI, per germline. This CDR3 has 16 amino acids. The CDR3 DNA is TGTGCCAGCAGTCATTGGACAGGGATGGACACAGATACGCAGTATTTT. Translation: CASSHWTGMDTDTQYF.

The chain uses TRBV5-1 and TRBJ2-7; 7 nucleotides line up with TRBD2. The CDR3 extends over 15 amino acids. Germline V gene lookup returns CDR1 SGHRS and CDR2 YFSETQ. After removal of 3 bases from V and 9 bases from J, the junction contained 15 bases not matched to a gene. CDR3 region: CASSSTGLTYDAQYF. CDR3 bases: TGCGCCAGCAGCTCAACGGGACTAACTTACGATGCGCAGTACTTC.

This clonotype occurred a few times. The V gene is TRBV5-1, the J gene TRBJ2-7, with D possibly TRBD2 on 5 matching bases. Germline lookup yields CDR1 SGHRS and CDR2 YFSETQ. The V gene lost 3 bases and the J gene lost 2 bases, with 12 bases spanning the gap. The CDR3 is made up of 14 amino acids. The CDR3 nucleotides are TGCGCCAGCAGCTATGAGGGATGGGCCTACGAGCAGTACTTC. It yields the protein CASSYEGWAYEQYF.

This clonotype was observed many times. The chain joins TRBV7-6 to TRBJ1-5, with TRBD1 matching over 8 bases. Germline V gives CDR1 SGHVS, CDR2 FNYEAQ. The CDR3 consists of 17 residues. The V gene end was trimmed by 1 base and the J gene end by 0 bases; junction bases not matched to a gene: 5. The CDR3 loop reads CASSLGQGARSNQPQHF. In nucleotides, the CDR3 is TGTGCCAGCAGCTTAGGCCAGGGGGCGCGTAGCAATCAGCCCCAGCATTTT.

The chain recombines TRBV20-1 with TRBJ2-3; TRBD2 matches at 7 bases. The CDR3 is 14 residues long. From germline, CDR1 is DFQATT and CDR2 SNEGSKA (reference sequence). After removal of 6 bases from V and 1 base from J, the junction contained 7 bases not matched to a gene. The CDR3 loop is CSARDYLGTDTQYF. CDR3 coding DNA: TGCAGTGCGAGGGACTACCTCGGCACAGATACGCAGTATTTT.

The sample holds a few counts of this clonotype. V gene TRBV12-2 combines with J gene TRBJ1-1. TRBV12-2 is described as a pseudogene. This CDR3 region has 13 residues. CDR3 region: CASRRRGNTEAFF. The CDR3 DNA follows: TGTGCAAGTCGCCGTCGGGGGAACACTGAAGCTTTCTTT.

A word on this clonotype: A junction boundary mismatches the germline segment, possibly from a read error. V and J are TRBV29-1 and TRBJ2-1; possible D gene TRBD2, 6 bases. Germline V gives CDR1 SQVTM, CDR2 ANQGSEA. This CDR3 has 14 amino acids. In DNA, the CDR3 is TGCAGCGCCCGGGACTCGAGCTCCTGCAATGAGCAGTTCTTC. It yields the protein CSARDSSSCNEQFF.

This clonotype was counted ten times or more. The chain recombines TRBV18 with TRBJ1-5; possibly TRBD1 for D (6 bases). The CDR3 totals 15 residues. CDR1 is KGHSH, CDR2 LQKENI, per germline. V dropped 4 bases and J dropped 8 bases, with 18 bases sitting between them. CDR3 nucleotides: TGTGCCAGCTCACATGATCCAGGGGCCGTGGAGCCCCAGCATTTT. It is translated as CASSHDPGAVEPQHF.

As regards this clonotype: The junction shows a germline mismatch at one end, possibly a read error. The V call is TRBV20-1, the J call TRBJ2-7; possibly TRBD1 for D (5 bases). The CDR3 runs to 14 residues. Germline loops: CDR1 DFQATT, CDR2 SNEGSKA (reference sequence). This chain's CDR3 is CSARDSRGTYEQHF. CDR3 in DNA: TGCAGTGCTAGAGATAGTAGGGGAACCTACGAGCAGCACTTC.

Note on this clonotype: At one end, the junction sequence differs from germline, possibly due to a read error. The chain couples TRBV6-1 to TRBJ1-1; D gene unclear. Germline V lookup: CDR1 MNHNS, CDR2 SASEGT. The CDR3 covers 14 residues. CDR3 nucleotides: TGTGCCTGCAGTGAAGTGGACCTGAACACTGAAGCTTTCTTT. Amino acids: CACSEVDLNTEAFF.

In its sample, this clonotype was seen once. Being one base from a much bigger clone, this may be a read error. V is TRBV30 and J is TRBJ1-1, with D uncertain. CDR3 length equals 13 residues. Trimming pared 2 bases from V and 6 bases from J, leaving 13 bases between. Germline V lookup: CDR1 GTSNPN, CDR2 SVGIG (reference sequence). The CDR3 region has the DNA TGTGCCTGGAGTTACGGGGATAACTCTGAAGCTTTCTTT. Its protein is CAWSYGDNSEAFF. Combining the CDR3 with reference TRBV30 and TRBJ1-1 gives the whole variable domain SQTIHQWPATLVQPVGSPLSLECTVEGTSNPNLYWYRQAAGRGLQLLFYSVGIGQISSEVPQNLSASRPQDRQFILSSKKLLLSDSGFYLCAWSYGDNSEAFFGQGTRLTVV.

This clonotype came up many times. The chain combines TRBV5-6 with TRBJ2-7; the D is unclear. Germline V CDR1 and CDR2: SGHDT, YYEEEE. This CDR3 is 14 amino acids long. V shed 6 bases and J shed 0 bases, with 13 bases lying between them. CDR3 amino acids: CASKPLESSYEQYF. DNA of the CDR3: TGTGCCAGCAAACCCCTAGAAAGCTCCTACGAGCAGTACTTC.

This clonotype occurred many times. This rearrangement joins TRBV13 to TRBJ2-3, with a tentative D call TRBD1 (5 bases). The germline gives CDR1 PRHDT, CDR2 FYEKMQ (reference sequence). There are 14 residues in the CDR3. V was shortened by 7 bases and J by 1 base, with 12 bases between the two germline ends. The CDR3 nucleotides are TGTGCCAGCAAGGAAGGCAGGGGCACAGATACGCAGTATTTT. Encoded protein: CASKEGRGTDTQYF.

Note on this clonotype: The junction departs from germline at one end; a sequencing error may be responsible. The V gene is TRBV7-2, the J gene TRBJ2-3; maybe TRBD1 (6 bases). The germline V gene encodes CDR1 SGHTA and CDR2 FQGNSA. The CDR3 runs 13 residues. The CDR3 loop reads CATTTGGTATQYF. In nucleotides, the CDR3 is TGTGCCACGACGACAGGTGGCACAGCTACGCAGTATTTT.

This clonotype occurred a few times. Written as DNA, the CDR3 is TGTGCCAGCAGTTTGGAGGGCTTGGGCGAGCAGTTCTTC. Translating it yields CASSLEGLGEQFF. The rearrangement joins TRBV12-3 or TRBV12-4 to TRBJ2-1; D might be TRBD2 (6 bases). Trimming pared 3 bases from V and 10 bases from J, leaving 13 bases between. This CDR3 comprises 13 residues.

This clonotype has a handful of counts. The chain carries TRBV4-3 and TRBJ1-6; the D gene is possibly TRBD1 (5 bases). V lost 0 bases and J lost 4, with 7 bases in between. Germline loops: CDR1 LGHNA, CDR2 YSLEER. This CDR3 is built from 15 residues. In DNA form, the CDR3 reads TGCGCCAGCAGCCAAGAGGGGGGATATAATTCACCCCTCCACTTT. Its translation: CASSQEGGYNSPLHF.

A few counts support this clonotype. The CDR3 here is CASSPRDRDAGELFF. The CDR3, as DNA: TGTGCCAGCAGCCCCCGGGACAGGGATGCCGGGGAGCTGTTTTTT. The chain carries TRBV7-9 and TRBJ2-2; 9 bases line up with TRBD1. Germline loops: CDR1 SEHNR, CDR2 FQNEAQ (reference sequence). The CDR3 runs 15 residues. With 5 bases clipped from V and 6 bases from J, the junction kept 7 bases outside the gene matches.

V is TRBV19 and J is TRBJ2-7; weak D call: TRBD2 (6 bases). Trimming removed 1 base from V and 4 bases from J, with 14 bases in between. The CDR3 extends over 15 amino acids. Germline CDR1 is LNHDA and CDR2 is SQIVND (reference sequence). The CDR3 region has the DNA TGTGCCAGTAGTATAGGAGGAGGGGCGTGGTACGAGCAGTACTTC. The encoded protein is CASSIGGGAWYEQYF.

This clonotype was seen at least ten times. The rearrangement uses TRBV6-2 or TRBV6-3 and TRBJ2-2; D remains unclear. The CDR3 is made up of 13 amino acids. The ends were cut back, 2 bases at V and 6 bases at J, with 7 bases in the middle. Germline assignment: CDR1 MNHEY and CDR2 SVGEGT. The CDR3 region is CASSYGVAGELFF. CDR3 sequence (DNA): TGTGCCAGCAGTTACGGTGTAGCCGGGGAGCTGTTTTTT.

This clonotype showed up many times. The chain carries TRBV29-1 and TRBJ2-3, with 7 bases that match TRBD1. Germline CDR1 is SQVTM and CDR2 is ANQGSEA. V dropped 5 bases and J dropped 4; count of bases not matched to a gene: 0. This CDR3 comprises 11 residues. CDR3: CSVQGADTQYF. CDR3 nucleotides: TGCAGCGTTCAGGGGGCAGATACGCAGTATTTT.

The chain combines TRBV7-9 with TRBJ2-1; D remains ambiguous. The germline V gene encodes CDR1 SEHNR and CDR2 FQNEAQ (reference sequence). Deletions cut 8 bases from V and 7 bases from J, with 18 bases between. CDR3 length: 14 amino acids. The CDR3 is CASGPYPVGNEQFF. In DNA form, the CDR3 reads TGTGCCAGCGGCCCGTACCCCGTCGGGAATGAGCAGTTCTTC.

This clonotype was detected once. One end of the junction does not line up with germline, which may come from a read error. The chain combines TRBV4-1 with TRBJ2-7, with D possibly being TRBD1 (6 bases). The length of the CDR3 is 12 residues. Germline V lookup: CDR1 MGHRA, CDR2 YSYEKL. The CDR3 region has the DNA TGCGCCAGCAGCCAGGGGGCCTACGAGCGGTACTTC. Translation gives CASSQGAYERYF.

CDR3 residues: CASSHNPGTQPYEQYF. CDR3 DNA sequence: TGTGCCAGCAGCCACAACCCCGGGACTCAGCCCTACGAGCAGTACTTC. The rearrangement joins TRBV7-2 to TRBJ2-7; tentatively, D is TRBD2 (6 bases). The V gene's germline CDR1 is SGHTA and CDR2 FQGNSA. The V end lost 5 bases, the J end lost 2 bases, and 19 bases lay between the germline ends. This CDR3 has 16 amino acids.

Turning to this clonotype: One end of the junction fails to match germline, which may point to a read error. The CDR3 DNA sequence: TGCGCCAGCAGCCAAGAGCGGGGACGGGCCACAGATACGCGGTATTTT. Amino acids: CASSQERGRATDTRYF. The rearrangement links TRBV4-1 to TRBJ2-3, with D possibly matching TRBD2 (6 bases). The CDR3 has 16 amino acids. In germline, CDR1 is MGHRA, CDR2 YSYEKL.

The sample holds a few counts of this clonotype. J is TRBJ2-3 and V is TRBV30; 9 bases fit TRBD2. The CDR3 loop spans 15 amino acids. With V trimmed by 1 base and J by 6 bases, 8 bases remained unmatched. Germline-derived CDR1 and CDR2 are GTSNPN and SVGIG (reference sequence). DNA of the CDR3: TGTGCCTGGAGTGCGGGACTAGCTTTTTTCGATACGCAGTATTTT. Translated, it gives CAWSAGLAFFDTQYF.

This sequence joins TRBV7-9 and TRBJ2-2; 7 bases are shared with TRBD1. V was clipped by 5 bases and J by 6 bases; unmatched bases: 18. From germline, CDR1 is SEHNR and CDR2 FQNEAQ (reference sequence). CDR3 length: 18 residues. The CDR3 here is CASSPVLSIEGGSGELFF. The CDR3 bases are TGTGCCAGCAGCCCCGTTTTAAGTATTGAAGGGGGCTCCGGGGAGCTGTTTTTT.

This clonotype came up many times. The chain combines TRBV19 with TRBJ1-2, with D maybe TRBD1 (5 bases). In germline, CDR1 is LNHDA, CDR2 SQIVND (reference sequence). V dropped 3 bases and J dropped 6 bases, with 23 bases sitting between them. CDR3 length: 17 residues. In DNA, the CDR3 is TGTGCCAGTAGTATTCATGAGGGCCTGACAGCTTCAGATGGCTACACCTTC. This gives the protein CASSIHEGLTASDGYTF.

Concerning this clonotype: It may be a read error: a sequence one base away is much more abundant. The V gene is TRBV5-6, the J gene TRBJ2-6; possibly TRBD1 or TRBD2 for D (5 bases each). The CDR3 is 15 amino acids. Germline values: CDR1 SGHDT, CDR2 YYEEEE. CDR3 nucleotides: TGTGCCAGCAGCCTGGGGGTAGCTGGGGCCAGCGTCCTGACTTTC. This gives the protein CASSLGVAGASVLTF.